This T cell receptor (beta chain) is from a study of cytomegalovirus exposure and HLA in healthy donors. The trim removed 1 base at V and 8 bases at J, leaving 6 bases unmatched. This CDR3 region has 15 residues. Germline-derived CDR1 and CDR2 are SGHVS and FQNEAQ. PCR was performed using 60 Vbeta and 13 Jbeta primers. Data came from immunoSEQ multiplex PCR; TCRdb stores just in-frame clones and leaves some out. The sample consists of 90,000 to 150,000 clones, 82% of them appearing once. The sequence came from a young woman in good health and CMV-seronegative. J is TRBJ2-1 and V is TRBV7-8; 9 nucleotides line up with TRBD1. The sample consisted of PBMCs. The CDR3 region has the DNA TGTGCCAGCAGCTTAGAACAGGGGGCATGGGATGAGCAGTTCTTC. Its translation: CASSLEQGAWDEQFF.